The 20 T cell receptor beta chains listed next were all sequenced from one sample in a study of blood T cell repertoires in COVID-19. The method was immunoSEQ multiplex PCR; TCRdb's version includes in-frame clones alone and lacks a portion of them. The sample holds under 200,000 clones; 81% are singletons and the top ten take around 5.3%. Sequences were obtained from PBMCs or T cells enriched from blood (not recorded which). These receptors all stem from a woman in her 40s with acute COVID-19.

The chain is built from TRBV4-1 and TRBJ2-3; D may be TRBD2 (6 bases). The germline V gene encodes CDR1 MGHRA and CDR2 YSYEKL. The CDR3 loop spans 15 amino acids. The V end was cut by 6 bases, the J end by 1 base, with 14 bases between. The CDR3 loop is CASRYDGRGTDTQYF. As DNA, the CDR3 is TGCGCCAGCAGGTACGACGGGAGAGGCACAGATACGCAGTATTTT.

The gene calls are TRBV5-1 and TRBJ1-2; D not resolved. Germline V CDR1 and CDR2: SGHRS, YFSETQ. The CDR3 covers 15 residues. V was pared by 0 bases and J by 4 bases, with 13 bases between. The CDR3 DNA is TGCGCCAGCAGCTTGGGTCTCGGGGATCGCTATGGCTACACCTTC. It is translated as CASSLGLGDRYGYTF.

CDR3 sequence reads: CASSTRTGVEETQYF. The CDR3 DNA sequence: TGTGCCAGCAGTACCCGGACAGGGGTGGAAGAGACCCAGTACTTC. The V call is TRBV25-1, the J call TRBJ2-5, with 9 bases matching TRBD1. The J segment lost 3 bases and the V segment lost 5 bases, leaving 7 bases of the junction unmatched. The CDR3 spans 15 residues. CDR1 MGHDK and CDR2 SYGVNS come from the germline V gene.

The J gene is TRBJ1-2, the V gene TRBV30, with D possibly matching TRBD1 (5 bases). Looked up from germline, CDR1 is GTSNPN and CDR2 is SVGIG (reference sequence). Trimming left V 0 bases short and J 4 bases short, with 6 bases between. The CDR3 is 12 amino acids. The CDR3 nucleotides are TGTGCCTGGAGTGTGGGGCGCTATGGCTACACCTTC. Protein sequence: CAWSVGRYGYTF.

CDR3 coding DNA: TGTGCCAGCAGTCGGGACACCTACTATGGCTACACCTTC. This translates into CASSRDTYYGYTF. The gene calls are TRBV6-5 and TRBJ1-2; D possibly corresponds to TRBD1 (6 bases). The germline gives CDR1 MNHEY, CDR2 SVGAGI. The CDR3 is made up of 13 amino acids. The V and J ends lost 5 bases and 3 bases respectively, with 10 bases between them.

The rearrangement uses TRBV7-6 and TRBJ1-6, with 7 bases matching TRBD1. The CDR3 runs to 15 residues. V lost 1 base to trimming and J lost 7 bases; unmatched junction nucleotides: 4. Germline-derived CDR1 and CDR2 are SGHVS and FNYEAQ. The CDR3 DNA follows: TGTGCCAGCAGCTTAGGAGGGGGCATAAATTCACCCCTCCACTTT. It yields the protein CASSLGGGINSPLHF.

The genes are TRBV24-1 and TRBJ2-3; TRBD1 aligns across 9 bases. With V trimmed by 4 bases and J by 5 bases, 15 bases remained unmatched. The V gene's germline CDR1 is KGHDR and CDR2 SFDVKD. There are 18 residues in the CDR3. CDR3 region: CATSDPTPRDRDIDTQYF. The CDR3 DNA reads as TGTGCCACCAGTGACCCGACACCCCGGGACAGGGACATAGATACGCAGTATTTT.

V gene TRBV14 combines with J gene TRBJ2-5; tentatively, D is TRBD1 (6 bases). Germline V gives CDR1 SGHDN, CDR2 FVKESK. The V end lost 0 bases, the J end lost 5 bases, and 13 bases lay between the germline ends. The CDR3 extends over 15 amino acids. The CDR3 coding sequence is TGTGCCAGCAGCCAAGATGTTGGACAGAGGGAGACCCAGTACTTC. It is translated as CASSQDVGQRETQYF.

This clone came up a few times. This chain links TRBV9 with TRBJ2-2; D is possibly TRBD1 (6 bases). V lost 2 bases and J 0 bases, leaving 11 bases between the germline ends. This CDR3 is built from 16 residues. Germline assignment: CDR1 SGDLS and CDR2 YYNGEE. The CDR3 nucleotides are TGTGCCAGCAGCGTCCGTGGGGACACGAACACCGGGGAGCTGTTTTTT. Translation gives CASSVRGDTNTGELFF.

The CDR3 is CASSPRQAEGTEAFF. As DNA, the CDR3 is TGTGCCAGCTCACCCCGACAGGCGGAAGGTACTGAAGCTTTCTTT. The gene calls are TRBV18 and TRBJ1-1; D is possibly TRBD1 (6 bases). The CDR3 runs 15 residues. Germline lookup yields CDR1 KGHSH and CDR2 LQKENI. V was cut by 3 bases and J by 5 bases, with 16 bases left in between.

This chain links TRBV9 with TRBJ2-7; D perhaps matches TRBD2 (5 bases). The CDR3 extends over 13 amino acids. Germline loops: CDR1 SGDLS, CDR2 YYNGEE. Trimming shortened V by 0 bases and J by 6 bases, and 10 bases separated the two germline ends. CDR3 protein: CASSVAPGSEQYF. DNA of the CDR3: TGTGCCAGCAGCGTAGCTCCGGGGAGCGAGCAGTACTTC. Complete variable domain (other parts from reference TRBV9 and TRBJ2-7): DSGVTQTPKHLITATGQRVTLRCSPRSGDLSVYWYQQSLDQGLQFLIQYYNGEERAKGNILERFSAQQFPDLHSELNLSSLELGDSALYFCASSVAPGSEQYFGPGTRLTVT.

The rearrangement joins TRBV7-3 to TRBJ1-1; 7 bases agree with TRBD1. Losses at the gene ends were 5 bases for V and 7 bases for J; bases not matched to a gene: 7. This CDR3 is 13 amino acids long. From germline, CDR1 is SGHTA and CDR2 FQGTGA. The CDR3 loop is CASSLMTGNEAFF. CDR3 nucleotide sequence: TGTGCCAGCAGCCTAATGACAGGGAATGAAGCTTTCTTT.

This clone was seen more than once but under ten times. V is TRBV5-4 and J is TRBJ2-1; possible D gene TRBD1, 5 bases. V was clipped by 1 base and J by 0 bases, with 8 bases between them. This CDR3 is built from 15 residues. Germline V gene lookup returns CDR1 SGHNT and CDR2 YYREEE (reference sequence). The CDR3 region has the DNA TGTGCCAGCAGCTTGCAGGGCCGCTCCTACAATGAGCAGTTCTTC. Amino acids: CASSLQGRSYNEQFF.

CDR3 coding DNA: TGTGCCAGCAGCTTAGACCCAGGGTGGCGTGAAGAGACCCAGTACTTC. It encodes CASSLDPGWREETQYF. This chain joins TRBV7-9 and TRBJ2-5; possibly TRBD1 for D (5 bases). Deletions cut 1 base from V and 3 bases from J, with 15 bases between. CDR1 is SEHNR, CDR2 FQNEAQ, per germline (reference sequence). CDR3 length: 16 amino acids.

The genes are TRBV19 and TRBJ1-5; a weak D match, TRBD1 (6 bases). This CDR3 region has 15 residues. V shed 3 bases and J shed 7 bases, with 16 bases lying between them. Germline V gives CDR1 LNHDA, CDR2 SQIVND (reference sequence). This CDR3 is CASSMVIRGHQPQHF. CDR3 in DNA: TGTGCCAGTAGTATGGTGATCAGGGGTCACCAGCCCCAGCATTTT.

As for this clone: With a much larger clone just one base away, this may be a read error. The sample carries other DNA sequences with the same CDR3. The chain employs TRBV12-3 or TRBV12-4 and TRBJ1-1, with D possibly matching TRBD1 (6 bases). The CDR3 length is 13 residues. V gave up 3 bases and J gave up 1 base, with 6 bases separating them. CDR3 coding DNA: TGTGCCAGCAGTTTGACAGGGAACACTGAAGCTTTCTTT. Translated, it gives CASSLTGNTEAFF.

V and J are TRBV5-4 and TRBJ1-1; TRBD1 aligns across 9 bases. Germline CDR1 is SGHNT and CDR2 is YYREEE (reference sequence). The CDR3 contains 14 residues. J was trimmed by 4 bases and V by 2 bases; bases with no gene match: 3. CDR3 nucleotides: TGTGCCAGCAGCTTATCGACAGGGGGCACTGAAGCTTTCTTT. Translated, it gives CASSLSTGGTEAFF.

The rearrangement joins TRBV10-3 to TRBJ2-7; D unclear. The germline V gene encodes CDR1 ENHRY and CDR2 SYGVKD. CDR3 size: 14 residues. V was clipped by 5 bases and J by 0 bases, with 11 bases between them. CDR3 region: CAISRVVSSYEQYF. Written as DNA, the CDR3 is TGTGCCATCAGTCGCGTAGTTAGCTCCTACGAGCAGTACTTC.

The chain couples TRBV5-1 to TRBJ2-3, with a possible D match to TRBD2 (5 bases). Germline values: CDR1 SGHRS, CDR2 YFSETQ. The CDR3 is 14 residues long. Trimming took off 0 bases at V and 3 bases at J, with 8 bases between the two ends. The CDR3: CASSLAGRTDTQYF. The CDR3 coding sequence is TGCGCCAGCAGCTTGGCGGGAAGGACAGATACGCAGTATTTT.

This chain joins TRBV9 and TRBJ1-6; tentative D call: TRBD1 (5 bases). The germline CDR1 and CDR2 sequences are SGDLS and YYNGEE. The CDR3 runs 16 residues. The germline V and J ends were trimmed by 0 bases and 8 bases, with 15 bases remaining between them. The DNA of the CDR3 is TGTGCCAGCAGCGTAGGGACACTTTCAGTGGATTCACCCCTCCACTTT. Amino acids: CASSVGTLSVDSPLHF.